The clone carrying this TCR beta chain was counted ten times or more. Antigen unknown. TCRdb ran MiXCR on the 5' RACE reads and lists one entry per CDR3 protein. The table shows 220,000 or so distinct CDR3 sequences, with roughly a tenth occurring only once. This entry comes from a study of CD8 T cells in ankylosing spondylitis. Study results and limitations: There was a TCR beta motif, made of several highly homologous variants, that appeared characteristic of ankylosing spondylitis blood. Those disease-linked clones were CD8+; they were also relatively rare in peripheral blood.

In germline, CDR1 is GTSNPN, CDR2 SVGIG (reference sequence). Between the trimmed V and J ends, which lost 3 bases and 6 bases, there was a span of 22 bases. This CDR3 contains 16 residues. The chain carries TRBV30 and TRBJ2-3; D is possibly TRBD2 (6 bases). The source of this sequence is a male donor with ankylosing spondylitis or in good health (not recorded which). Sequences were obtained from blood, either unsorted or a sorted T cell fraction (not recorded which). The CDR3 sequence: CAWSSGSGPGGDTQYF. For the CDR3, the DNA is TGTGCCTGGAGCTCGGGTAGCGGCCCGGGTGGGGATACGCAGTATTTT.